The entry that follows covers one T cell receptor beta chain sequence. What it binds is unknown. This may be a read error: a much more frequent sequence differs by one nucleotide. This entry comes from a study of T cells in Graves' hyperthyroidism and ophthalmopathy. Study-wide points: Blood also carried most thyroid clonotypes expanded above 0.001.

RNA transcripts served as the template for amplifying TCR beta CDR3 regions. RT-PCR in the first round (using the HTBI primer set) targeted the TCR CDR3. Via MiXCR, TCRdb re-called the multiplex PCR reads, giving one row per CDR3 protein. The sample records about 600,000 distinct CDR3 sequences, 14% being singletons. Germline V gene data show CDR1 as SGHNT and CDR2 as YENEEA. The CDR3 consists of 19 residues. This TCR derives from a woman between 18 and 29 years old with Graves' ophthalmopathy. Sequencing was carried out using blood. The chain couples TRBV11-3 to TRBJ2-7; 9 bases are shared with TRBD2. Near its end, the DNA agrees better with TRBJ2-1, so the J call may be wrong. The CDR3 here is CASSLDWGFQREDSYEQFF. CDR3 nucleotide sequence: TGTGCCAGCAGCTTAGATTGGGGCTTTCAGCGGGAGGACTCCTACGAGCAGTTCTTC.